The T cell receptor beta chain under discussion was sequenced for a study of CD8 T cells in Susac syndrome. About the research overall: Patients with Susac syndrome were therapy-naive, treated with corticosteroids, or treated with intravenous immunoglobulin alone when blood was collected.

Trimming took 2 bases from V and 7 from J, leaving 11 bases between them. The CDR3 loop spans 14 amino acids. The germline V gene encodes CDR1 KGHSH and CDR2 LQKENI. Findings of the study overall: CD8+ clones in Susac expanded most in TEMRA cells and active patients.

Negative isolation was applied to CD8+ and CD4+ T cells, and FACS enrichment was applied to TEMRA cells. Reverse transcription of roughly 0.5 to 1 ug RNA was carried out with random hexamers. By means of immunoSEQ multiplex PCR, TCR beta CDR3 spanning 54 Vbeta and 13 Jbeta underwent amplification. MiXCR was run by TCRdb on the immunoSEQ multiplex PCR reads, yielding one entry per CDR3 protein. This sample has about 130,000 distinct CDR3 sequences, with over 90% found just once. A word on this clonotype: Its target is unknown.

The chain recombines TRBV18 with TRBJ2-2, with D hard to call. This receptor was obtained from a human donor with Susac syndrome. Sequencing used CD8+ T cells from PBMCs. The CDR3 coding sequence is TGTGCCAGCTCACCAATTCTTTCGGACGGGGAGCTGTTTTTT. Protein product: CASSPILSDGELFF.